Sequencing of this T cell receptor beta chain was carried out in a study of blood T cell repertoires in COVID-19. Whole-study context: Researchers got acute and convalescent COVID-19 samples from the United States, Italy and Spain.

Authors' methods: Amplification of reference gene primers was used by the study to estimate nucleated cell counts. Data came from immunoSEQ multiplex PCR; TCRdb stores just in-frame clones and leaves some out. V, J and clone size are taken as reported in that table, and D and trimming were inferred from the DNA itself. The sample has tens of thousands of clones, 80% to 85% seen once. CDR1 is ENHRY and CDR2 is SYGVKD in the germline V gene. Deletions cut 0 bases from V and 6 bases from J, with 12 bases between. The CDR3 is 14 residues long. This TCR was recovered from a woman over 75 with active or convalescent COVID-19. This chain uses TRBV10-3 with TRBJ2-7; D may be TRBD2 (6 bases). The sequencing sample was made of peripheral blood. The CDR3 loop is CAISESNGGSEQYF. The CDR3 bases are TGTGCCATCAGTGAGTCTAACGGGGGAAGCGAGCAGTACTTC.